This paragraph covers one TCR beta chain sequence. Authors' processing steps: Using reference gene primer amplification, nucleated cell counts were estimated. This table comes from immunoSEQ multiplex PCR, and its TCRdb copy is limited to in-frame clones, with some not included. V and J calls and clone size are given by that table; D and trimming were obtained from the DNA. The data hold about 80,000 clones, with roughly 82% observed a single time. The germline CDR1 and CDR2 sequences are MRHNA and SNTAGT. The length of the CDR3 is 15 residues. V gave up 0 bases and J gave up 4 bases; unmatched junction bases: 0. The data stem from a study of blood T cell repertoires in COVID-19. About the study: Material from acute and convalescent COVID-19 was sourced from the United States, Italy and Spain. Sources were T cells, B-cell-depleted T cells, or PBMCs; the material itself was cDNA or gDNA.

The gene calls are TRBV6-4 and TRBJ2-3; the match to TRBD2 covers 11 bases. Source material: peripheral blood. This clonotype originated in a human donor in a cohort sampled during active COVID-19. The CDR3 is CASSDSSGGADTQYF. CDR3 nucleotide sequence: TGTGCCAGCAGTGACTCTAGCGGGGGGGCAGATACGCAGTATTTT.